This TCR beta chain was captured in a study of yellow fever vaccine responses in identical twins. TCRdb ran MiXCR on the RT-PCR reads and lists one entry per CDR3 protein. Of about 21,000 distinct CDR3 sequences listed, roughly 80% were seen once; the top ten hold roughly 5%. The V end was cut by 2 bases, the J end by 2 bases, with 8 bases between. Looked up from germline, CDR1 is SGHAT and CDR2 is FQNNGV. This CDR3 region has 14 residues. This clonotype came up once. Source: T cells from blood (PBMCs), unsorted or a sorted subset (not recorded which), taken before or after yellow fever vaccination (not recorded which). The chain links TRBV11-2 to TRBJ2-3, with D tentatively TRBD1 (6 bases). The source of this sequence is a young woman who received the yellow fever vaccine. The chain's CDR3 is CASSLSGATDTQYF. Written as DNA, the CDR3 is TGTGCCAGCAGCTTATCAGGGGCCACAGATACGCAGTATTTT. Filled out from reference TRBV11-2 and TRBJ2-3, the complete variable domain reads EAGVAQSPRYKIIEKRQSVAFWCNPISGHATLYWYQQILGQGPKLLIQFQNNGVVDDSQLPKDRFSAERLKGVDSTLKIQPAKLEDSAVYLCASSLSGATDTQYFGPGTRLTVL.